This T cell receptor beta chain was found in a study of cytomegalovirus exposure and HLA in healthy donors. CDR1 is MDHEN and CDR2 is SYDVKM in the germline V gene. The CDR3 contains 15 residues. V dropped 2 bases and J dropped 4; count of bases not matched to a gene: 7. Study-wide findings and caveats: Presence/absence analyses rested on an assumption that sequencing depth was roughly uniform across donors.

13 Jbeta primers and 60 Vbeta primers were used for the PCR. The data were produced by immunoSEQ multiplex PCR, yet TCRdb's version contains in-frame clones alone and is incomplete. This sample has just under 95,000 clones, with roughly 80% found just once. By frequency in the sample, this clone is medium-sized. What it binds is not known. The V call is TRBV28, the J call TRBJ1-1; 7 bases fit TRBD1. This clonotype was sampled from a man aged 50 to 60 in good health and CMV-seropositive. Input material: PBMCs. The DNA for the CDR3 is TGTGCCAGCAGTTTAGAACAGGGGTTACCCACTGAAGCTTTCTTT. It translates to CASSLEQGLPTEAFF. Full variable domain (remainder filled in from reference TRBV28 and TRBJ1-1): DVKVTQSSRYLVKRTGEKVFLECVQDMDHENMFWYRQDPGLGLRLIYFSYDVKMKEKGDIPEGYSVSREKKERFSLILESASTNQTSMYLCASSLEQGLPTEAFFGQGTRLTVV.